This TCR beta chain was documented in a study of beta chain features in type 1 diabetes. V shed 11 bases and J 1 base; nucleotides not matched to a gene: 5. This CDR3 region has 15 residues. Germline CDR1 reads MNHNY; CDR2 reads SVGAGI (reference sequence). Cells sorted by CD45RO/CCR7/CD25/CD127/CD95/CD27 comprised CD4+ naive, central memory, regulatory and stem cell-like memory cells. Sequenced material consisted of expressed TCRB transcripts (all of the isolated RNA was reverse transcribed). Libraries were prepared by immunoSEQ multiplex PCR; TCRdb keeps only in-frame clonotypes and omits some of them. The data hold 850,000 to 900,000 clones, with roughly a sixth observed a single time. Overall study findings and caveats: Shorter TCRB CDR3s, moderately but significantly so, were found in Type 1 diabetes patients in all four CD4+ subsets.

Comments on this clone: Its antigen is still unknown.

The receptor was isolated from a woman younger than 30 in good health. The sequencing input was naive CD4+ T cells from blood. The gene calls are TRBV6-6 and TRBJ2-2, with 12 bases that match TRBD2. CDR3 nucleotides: TGTGCCGGAGGACTAGCGGGAAGGAACACCGGGGAGCTGTTTTTT. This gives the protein CAGGLAGRNTGELFF.